A selection of T cell receptor beta chains follows, all from one sample in a study of cytomegalovirus exposure and HLA in healthy donors. Produced via immunoSEQ multiplex PCR; TCRdb's table is partial and in-frame only. The table lists some 220,000 clones, 75% to 90% of them singletons, with over 0.95% in the top ten. Source material: PBMCs. These receptors originate from a woman between 18 and 30 years old in good health and CMV-seronegative. CDR3s include the opening cysteine and the closing phenylalanine or tryptophan. A D gene is named only where the DNA matches it firmly. Size is stated for part of the rows, as once, few or many counts, or as a class when the clone is expanded.

size: once
J: TRBJ2-5
D: -
length: 14
V: TRBV5-6
CDR3: CASRVVGGRETQYF
DNA: TGTGCCAGCAGGGTTGTGGGGGGACGGGAGACCCAGTACTTC

size: once
J: TRBJ2-7
D: TRBD2
length: 16
V: TRBV4-2
CDR3: CASSQETSGGFYEQYF
DNA: TGTGCCAGCAGCCAAGAAACTAGCGGGGGTTTCTACGAGCAGTACTTC

size: -
J: TRBJ2-1
D: TRBD2
length: 17
V: TRBV5-4
CDR3: CASSQGLAGGAYNEQFF
DNA: TGTGCCAGCAGCCAAGGACTAGCGGGGGGGGCTTACAATGAGCAGTTCTTC

size: -
J: TRBJ2-2
D: TRBD2
length: 14
V: TRBV2
CDR3: CASSVGGGTGELFF
DNA: TGTGCCAGCAGTGTTGGGGGGGGAACCGGGGAGCTGTTTTTT

size: -
J: TRBJ2-7
D: TRBD1
length: 14
V: TRBV6-5
CDR3: CASSFNGQGNEQYF
DNA: TGTGCCAGCAGTTTCAACGGACAGGGGAACGAGCAGTACTTC

size: -
J: TRBJ1-3
D: -
length: 12
V: TRBV6-5
CDR3: CASSHGSNTIYF
DNA: TGTGCCAGCAGCCACGGGTCGAACACCATATATTTT

size: -
J: TRBJ2-7
D: TRBD1
length: 13
V: TRBV7-8
CDR3: CASSFGQGYEQYF
DNA: TGTGCCAGCAGCTTCGGACAGGGGTACGAGCAGTACTTC

size: -
J: TRBJ2-7
D: TRBD1
length: 12
V: TRBV7-9
CDR3: CASSPNPGTGYF
DNA: TGTGCCAGCAGCCCAAACCCCGGGACAGGGTACTTC

size: -
J: TRBJ2-2
D: TRBD1
length: 16
V: TRBV27
CDR3: CASSLSRTGGTGELFF
DNA: TGTGCCAGCAGTTTATCCCGGACAGGAGGTACCGGGGAGCTGTTTTTT

size: -
J: TRBJ1-2
D: -
length: 16
V: TRBV7-9
CDR3: CASSPQGGDANYGYTF
DNA: TGTGCCAGCAGCCCTCAGGGTGGTGATGCTAACTATGGCTACACCTTC

size: -
J: TRBJ2-7
D: -
length: 15
V: TRBV10-3
CDR3: CASKTQGSQGYEQYF
DNA: TGTGCCTCAAAAACTCAGGGCAGTCAGGGCTACGAGCAGTACTTC

size: -
J: TRBJ2-1
D: -
length: 14
V: TRBV29-1
CDR3: CSVSSWSSYNEQFF
DNA: TGCAGCGTTTCGAGTTGGAGCTCCTACAATGAGCAGTTCTTC

size: -
J: TRBJ1-2
D: TRBD1
length: 14
V: TRBV28
CDR3: CASSRDRALGGYTF
DNA: TGTGCCAGCAGTAGAGACAGGGCCTTGGGTGGCTACACCTTC

size: -
J: TRBJ2-4
D: -
length: 15
V: TRBV6-1
CDR3: CASSSLGTKSYIQYF
DNA: TGTGCCAGCAGTTCATTGGGGACAAAATCGTACATTCAGTACTTC

size: -
J: TRBJ2-7
D: TRBD2
length: 14
V: TRBV27
CDR3: CASSSPGLASEQYF
DNA: TGTGCCAGCAGTTCCCCGGGACTAGCTTCCGAGCAGTACTTC

size: -
J: TRBJ1-6
D: TRBD1
length: 15
V: TRBV19
CDR3: CASSPLPGQGVTLHF
DNA: TGTGCCAGTAGTCCTCTACCGGGACAGGGTGTCACCCTCCACTTT

size: once
J: TRBJ2-7
D: TRBD1
length: 15
V: TRBV27
CDR3: CASSHRTGAPNEQYF
DNA: TGTGCCAGCAGTCACCGGACAGGGGCCCCCAACGAGCAGTACTTC

size: -
J: TRBJ1-2
D: -
length: 14
V: TRBV7-9
CDR3: CSSSLPPGGYGYTF
DNA: TGTTCCAGCAGCCTCCCCCCGGGGGGCTATGGCTACACCTTC

size: -
J: TRBJ2-3
D: TRBD1
length: 16
V: TRBV27
CDR3: CASSLRTGLSTDTQYF
DNA: TGTGCCAGCAGTCTAAGGACAGGACTTAGCACAGATACGCAGTATTTT

size: -
J: TRBJ1-1
D: TRBD1
length: 18
V: TRBV5-3
CDR3: CARSLADRVMKRNTEAFF
DNA: TGTGCCAGAAGCTTGGCCGACAGGGTAATGAAGAGAAACACTGAAGCTTTCTTT

size: -
J: TRBJ2-5
D: -
length: 14
V: TRBV18
CDR3: CASSPRALQETQYF
DNA: TGTGCCAGCTCACCGCGGGCCCTCCAAGAGACCCAGTACTTC